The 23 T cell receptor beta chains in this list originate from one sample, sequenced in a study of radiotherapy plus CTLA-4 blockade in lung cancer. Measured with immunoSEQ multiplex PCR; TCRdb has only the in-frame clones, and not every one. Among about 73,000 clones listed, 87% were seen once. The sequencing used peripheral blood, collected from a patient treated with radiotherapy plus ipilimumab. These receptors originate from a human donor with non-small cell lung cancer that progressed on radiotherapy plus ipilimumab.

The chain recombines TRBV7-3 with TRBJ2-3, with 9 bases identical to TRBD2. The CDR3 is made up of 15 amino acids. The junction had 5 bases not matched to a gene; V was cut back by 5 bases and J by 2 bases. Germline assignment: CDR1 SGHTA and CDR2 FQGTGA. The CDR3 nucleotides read TGTGCCAGCAGCAGGGGACTAGCCCTCACAGATACGCAGTATTTT. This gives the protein CASSRGLALTDTQYF.

The CDR3 is CASSPRPGAGVFTDTQYF. CDR3 sequence (DNA): TGTGCCAGCAGCCCACGTCCGGGGGCAGGGGTTTTCACAGATACGCAGTATTTT. The chain links TRBV7-8 to TRBJ2-3, with D perhaps being TRBD1 or TRBD2 (6 bases each). The germline V gene encodes CDR1 SGHVS and CDR2 FQNEAQ. The CDR3 is 18 residues long. V was pared by 5 bases and J by 2 bases, with 23 bases between.

The CDR3 DNA reads as TGTGCCAGCAGCGACCCGGGACAGGGGTTTGTTGAGCAGTTCTTC. Its translation: CASSDPGQGFVEQFF. The V call is TRBV7-6, the J call TRBJ2-1; 10 nucleotides match TRBD1. With 5 bases clipped from V and 9 bases from J, the junction kept 10 bases outside the gene matches. This CDR3 is 15 amino acids long. Germline values: CDR1 SGHVS, CDR2 FNYEAQ.

The CDR3, as DNA: TGTGCCTGGAGTGTAACCGGGGGACGGCAGCCCCAGCATTTT. It yields the protein CAWSVTGGRQPQHF. V usage is TRBV30 and J usage is TRBJ1-5; D is possibly TRBD1 (5 bases). This CDR3 has 14 residues. Germline assignment: CDR1 GTSNPN and CDR2 SVGIG (reference sequence). Trimming took 0 bases from V and 7 from J, leaving 13 bases between them.

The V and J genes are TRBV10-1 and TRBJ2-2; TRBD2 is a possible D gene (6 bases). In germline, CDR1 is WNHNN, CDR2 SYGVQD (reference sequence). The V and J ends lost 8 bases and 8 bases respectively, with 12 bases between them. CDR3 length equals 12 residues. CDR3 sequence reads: CASGGERGELFF. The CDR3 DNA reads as TGCGCCAGCGGAGGGGAGCGTGGGGAGCTGTTTTTT.

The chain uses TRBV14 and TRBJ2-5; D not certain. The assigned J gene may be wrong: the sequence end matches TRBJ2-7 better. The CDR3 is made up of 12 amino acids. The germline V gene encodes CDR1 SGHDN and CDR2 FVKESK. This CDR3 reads CASSQLLYEQYF. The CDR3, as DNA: TGTGCCAGCAGCCAACTCCTCTACGAGCAGTACTTC.

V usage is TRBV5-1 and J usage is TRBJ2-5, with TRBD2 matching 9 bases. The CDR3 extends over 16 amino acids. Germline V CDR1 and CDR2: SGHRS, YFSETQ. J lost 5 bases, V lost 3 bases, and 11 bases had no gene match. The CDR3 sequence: CASSSLRTSEGETQYF. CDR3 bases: TGCGCCAGCAGCTCCCTAAGGACTAGCGAGGGCGAGACCCAGTACTTC.

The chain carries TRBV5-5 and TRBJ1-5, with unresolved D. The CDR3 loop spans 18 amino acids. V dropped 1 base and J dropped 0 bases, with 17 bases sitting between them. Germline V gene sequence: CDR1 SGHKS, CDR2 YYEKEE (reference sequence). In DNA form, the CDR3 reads TGTGCCAGCAGCTTGCGGCTGGAGGGCGGAGATAGCAATCAGCCCCAGCATTTT. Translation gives CASSLRLEGGDSNQPQHF. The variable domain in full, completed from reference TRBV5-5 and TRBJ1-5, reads DAGVTQSPTHLIKTRGQQVTLRCSPISGHKSVSWYQQVLGQGPQFIFQYYEKEERGRGNFPDRFSARQFPNYSSELNVNALLLGDSALYLCASSLRLEGGDSNQPQHFGDGTRLSIL.

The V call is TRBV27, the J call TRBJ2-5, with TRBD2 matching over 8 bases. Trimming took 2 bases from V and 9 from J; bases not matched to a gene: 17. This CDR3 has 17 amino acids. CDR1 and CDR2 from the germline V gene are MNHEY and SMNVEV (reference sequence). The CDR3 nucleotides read TGTGCCAGCAGTTTAATTCCCTTGGCGGGGGGCATGATGGCCCAGTACTTC. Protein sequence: CASSLIPLAGGMMAQYF.

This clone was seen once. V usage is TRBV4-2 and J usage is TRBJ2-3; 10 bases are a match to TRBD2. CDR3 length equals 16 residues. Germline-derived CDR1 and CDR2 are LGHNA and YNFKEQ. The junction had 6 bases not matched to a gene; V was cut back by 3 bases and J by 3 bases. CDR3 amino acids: CASSHAGLAATDTQYF. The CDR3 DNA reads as TGTGCCAGCAGCCATGCAGGACTAGCGGCTACAGATACGCAGTATTTT.

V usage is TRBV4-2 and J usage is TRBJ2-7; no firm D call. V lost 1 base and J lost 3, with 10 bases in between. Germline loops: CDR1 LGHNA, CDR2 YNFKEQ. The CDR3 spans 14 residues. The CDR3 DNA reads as TGTGCCAGCAGCCAAGCCAGATCTGGCTACGAGCAGTACTTC. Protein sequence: CASSQARSGYEQYF.

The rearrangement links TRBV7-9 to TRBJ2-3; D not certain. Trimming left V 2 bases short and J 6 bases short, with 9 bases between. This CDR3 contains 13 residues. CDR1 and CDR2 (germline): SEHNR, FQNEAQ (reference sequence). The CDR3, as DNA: TGTGCCAGCAGCTTAATTTTGGGGGATACGCAGTATTTT. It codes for CASSLILGDTQYF.

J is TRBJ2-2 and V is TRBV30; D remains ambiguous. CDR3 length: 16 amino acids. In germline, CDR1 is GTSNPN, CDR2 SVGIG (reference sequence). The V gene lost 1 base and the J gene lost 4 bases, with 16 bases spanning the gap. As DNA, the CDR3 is TGTGCCTGGAGTGAACGGCGGTCAGCGATCACCGGGGAGCTGTTTTTT. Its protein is CAWSERRSAITGELFF.

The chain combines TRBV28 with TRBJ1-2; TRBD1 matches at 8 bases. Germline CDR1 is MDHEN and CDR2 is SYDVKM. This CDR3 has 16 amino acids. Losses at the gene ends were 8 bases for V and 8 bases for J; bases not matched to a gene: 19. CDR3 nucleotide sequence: TGTGCCAGCCGCTCGACAGGGGATCCCTCACTGGGGGGCTACACCTTC. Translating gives CASRSTGDPSLGGYTF.

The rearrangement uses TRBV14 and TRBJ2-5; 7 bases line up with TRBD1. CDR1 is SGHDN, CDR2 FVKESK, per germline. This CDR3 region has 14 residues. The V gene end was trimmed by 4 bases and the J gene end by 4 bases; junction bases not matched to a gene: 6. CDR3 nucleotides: TGTGCCAGCAGCCCCACGAGGACAGGAGAGACCCAGTACTTC. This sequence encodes CASSPTRTGETQYF. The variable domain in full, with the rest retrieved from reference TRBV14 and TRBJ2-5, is EAGVTQFPSHSVIEKGQTVTLRCDPISGHDNLYWYRRVMGKEIKFLLHFVKESKQDESGMPNNRFLAERTGGTYSTLKVQPAELEDSGVYFCASSPTRTGETQYFGPGTRLLVL.

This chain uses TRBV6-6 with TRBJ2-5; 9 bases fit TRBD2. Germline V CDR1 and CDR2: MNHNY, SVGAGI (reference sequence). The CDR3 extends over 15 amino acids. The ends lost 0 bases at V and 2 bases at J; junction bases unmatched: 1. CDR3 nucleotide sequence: TGTGCCAGCAGTTACTCGGGACTAGCACAAGAGACCCAGTACTTC. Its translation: CASSYSGLAQETQYF.

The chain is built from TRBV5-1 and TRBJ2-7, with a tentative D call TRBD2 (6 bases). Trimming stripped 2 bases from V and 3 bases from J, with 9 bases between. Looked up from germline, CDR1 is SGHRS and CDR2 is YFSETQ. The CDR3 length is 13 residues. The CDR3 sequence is CASSFMGGYEQYV. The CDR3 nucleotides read TGCGCCAGCAGCTTTATGGGGGGCTACGAGCAGTACGTC.

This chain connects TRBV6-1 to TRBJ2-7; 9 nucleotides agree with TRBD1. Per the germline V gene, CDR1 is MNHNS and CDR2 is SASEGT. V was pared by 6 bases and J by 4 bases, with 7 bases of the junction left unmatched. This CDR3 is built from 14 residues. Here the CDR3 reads CASSNGQGPYEQYV. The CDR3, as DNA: TGTGCCAGCAGCAACGGACAGGGGCCTTACGAGCAGTACGTC.

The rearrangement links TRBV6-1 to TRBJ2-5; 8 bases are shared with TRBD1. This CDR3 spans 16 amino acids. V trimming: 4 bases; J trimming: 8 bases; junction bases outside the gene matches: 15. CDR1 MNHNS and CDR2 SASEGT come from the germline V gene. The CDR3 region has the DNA TGTGCCAGCAGTGTAACAGGGGGAACCAGGTCCCGAACCCAGTACTTC. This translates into CASSVTGGTRSRTQYF.

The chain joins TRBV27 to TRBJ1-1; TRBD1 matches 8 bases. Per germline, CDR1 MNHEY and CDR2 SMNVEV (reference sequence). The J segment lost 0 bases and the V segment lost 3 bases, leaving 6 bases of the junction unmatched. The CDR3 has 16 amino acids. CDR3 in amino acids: CASSFAGGTMNTEAFF. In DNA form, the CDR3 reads TGTGCCAGCAGTTTTGCAGGGGGCACCATGAACACTGAAGCTTTCTTT.

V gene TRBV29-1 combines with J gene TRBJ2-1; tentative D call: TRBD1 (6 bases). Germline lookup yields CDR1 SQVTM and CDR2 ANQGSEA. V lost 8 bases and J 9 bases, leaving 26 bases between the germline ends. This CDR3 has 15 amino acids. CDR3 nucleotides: TGCAGCTTCCACTACAGGGTTTCTGTACCGAGTGAGCAGTTCTTC. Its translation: CSFHYRVSVPSEQFF.

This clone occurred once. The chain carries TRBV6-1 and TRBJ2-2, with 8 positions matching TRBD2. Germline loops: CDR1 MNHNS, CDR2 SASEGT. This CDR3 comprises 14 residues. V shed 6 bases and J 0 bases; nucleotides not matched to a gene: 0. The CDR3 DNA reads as TGTGCCAGCAGACTAGCGGCGAACACCGGGGAGCTGTTTTTT. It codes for CASRLAANTGELFF.

CDR3 DNA: TGTGCCAGCAGCCCAATTTCAGGGACTAAAGGCTACACCTTC. Translating gives CASSPISGTKGYTF. The rearrangement uses TRBV7-8 and TRBJ1-2; tentative D call: TRBD1 (5 bases). Germline assignment: CDR1 SGHVS and CDR2 FQNEAQ. CDR3 length: 14 amino acids. V was cut by 5 bases and J by 8 bases, with 18 bases left in between.